This T cell receptor (beta chain) was captured by sequencing in a study of identical twins. Study-wide results and limits: The conclusions drew on cross-sectional statistical analysis instead of tracking the same donors.

The CDR3 is 15 amino acids. Losses at the gene ends were 7 bases for V and 4 bases for J; bases not matched to a gene: 12. TCRdb redid the calling of the 5' RACE reads with MiXCR, one entry per CDR3 protein. The sample shows some 330,000 distinct CDR3 sequences, approximately 8.7% of them seen only once. There are many counts of this clonotype. The target antigen is unknown. Sequencing was carried out using naive T cells sorted from blood. This clonotype was obtained from a woman aged 50 to 60 in good health. The chain is built from TRBV12-3 or TRBV12-4 and TRBJ1-2; 7 nucleotides line up with TRBD1. The chain's CDR3 is CASTPHLRTGYGYTF. CDR3 nucleotide sequence: TGTGCCAGCACCCCCCATCTTCGGACAGGCTATGGCTACACCTTC.